The 21 T cell receptor beta chains listed next were all sequenced from one sample in a study of T cell responses to AZD1222 COVID-19 vaccine. Some clones are missing from TCRdb's copy, which holds only in-frame ones; the method was immunoSEQ multiplex PCR. This table has about 120,000 clones, around 92% appearing once. The starting material was peripheral blood, obtained on day 0 of AZD1222 vaccination. Receptors were obtained from an adult in good health.

The chain's CDR3 is CASGLYEQYF. The CDR3, as DNA: TGTGCCAGCGGATTATACGAGCAGTACTTC. J is TRBJ2-7 and V is TRBV2; D is uncertain. CDR3 length: 10 amino acids. Germline loops: CDR1 SNHLY, CDR2 FYNNEI. Deletions cut 8 bases from V and 4 bases from J, with 6 bases between.

This chain joins TRBV10-3 and TRBJ1-5, with TRBD1 as a possible D gene (6 bases). The CDR3 runs to 15 residues. Trimming removed 4 bases at V and 6 bases at J, with 16 bases between. Germline loops: CDR1 ENHRY, CDR2 SYGVKD. The CDR3 DNA reads TGTGCCATCAGTGTCAACAGGGATTTTGGTCAGCCCCAGCATTTT. Protein product: CAISVNRDFGQPQHF.

The chain couples TRBV30 to TRBJ2-2, with D perhaps matching TRBD2 (6 bases). CDR1 is GTSNPN, CDR2 SVGIG, per germline (reference sequence). The germline V and J ends were trimmed by 3 bases and 2 bases, with 7 bases remaining between them. The CDR3 has 13 residues. Here the CDR3 DNA reads TGTGCCTGGAGGCGGGGAAACACCGGGGAGCTGTTTTTT. Its protein is CAWRRGNTGELFF.

The J gene is TRBJ1-2, the V gene TRBV18, with D perhaps matching TRBD1 (5 bases). The germline V gene encodes CDR1 KGHSH and CDR2 LQKENI. V was shortened by 1 base and J by 6 bases, with 15 bases between the two germline ends. The CDR3 totals 15 residues. The CDR3 region is CASSPLGVGVHGYTF. CDR3 nucleotides: TGTGCCAGCTCACCACTGGGCGTAGGGGTTCATGGCTACACCTTC.

The CDR3 region has the DNA TGCGCCAGCAGCCCACGACAGGGTATAGAGACCCAGTACTTC. Translating it yields CASSPRQGIETQYF. J is TRBJ2-5 and V is TRBV5-1, with TRBD1 matching 7 bases. Germline CDR1 is SGHRS and CDR2 is YFSETQ. Trimming cost V 4 bases and J 4 bases; bases outside gene matches: 7. This CDR3 has 14 amino acids.

The chain recombines TRBV14 with TRBJ1-1; D is ambiguous. The germline V and J ends were trimmed by 2 bases and 0 bases, with 10 bases remaining between them. Germline values: CDR1 SGHDN, CDR2 FVKESK. The CDR3 covers 15 residues. CDR3 region: CASSQYNSMNTEAFF. For the CDR3, the DNA is TGTGCCAGCAGCCAATATAACAGCATGAACACTGAAGCTTTCTTT.

This clone was observed a few times. The chain joins TRBV7-2 to TRBJ2-2; possibly TRBD1 or TRBD2 for D (5 bases each). The CDR3 length is 14 residues. Trimming cost V 8 bases and J 4 bases, with 14 bases left between them. The germline V gene encodes CDR1 SGHTA and CDR2 FQGNSA. As DNA, the CDR3 is TGTGCCAGCCAAAGGGGACCAGCCACCGGGGAGCTGTTTTTT. Protein product: CASQRGPATGELFF. Filled out from reference TRBV7-2 and TRBJ2-2, the complete variable domain reads GAGVSQSPSNKVTEKGKDVELRCDPISGHTALYWYRQSLGQGLEFLIYFQGNSAPDKSGLPSDRFSAERTGGSVSTLTIQRTQQEDSAVYLCASQRGPATGELFFGEGSRLTVL.

This chain joins TRBV19 and TRBJ1-2; 9 bases agree with TRBD1. V was clipped by 6 bases and J by 1 base; unmatched bases: 6. CDR3 length: 15 amino acids. Germline V gene data show CDR1 as LNHDA and CDR2 as SQIVND (reference sequence). CDR3 DNA: TGTGCCAGTAGGATCGGACAGGGGAATAACTATGGCTACACCTTC. Its translation is CASRIGQGNNYGYTF.

In this sample, this clone turned up once. The rearrangement links TRBV5-4 to TRBJ2-1, with 12 nucleotides matching TRBD2. The germline V gene encodes CDR1 SGHNT and CDR2 YYREEE (reference sequence). V trimming: 3 bases; J trimming: 8 bases; junction bases outside the gene matches: 12. This CDR3 spans 17 amino acids. CDR3 loop: CASSWGLAGGPKHEQFF. The CDR3 coding sequence is TGTGCCAGCAGCTGGGGCCTAGCGGGAGGGCCAAAACATGAGCAGTTCTTC.

The chain has TRBV27 and TRBJ1-2, with D unclear. V dropped 4 bases and J dropped 0 bases, with 15 bases sitting between them. Germline lookup yields CDR1 MNHEY and CDR2 SMNVEV (reference sequence). CDR3 size: 16 residues. The DNA of the CDR3 is TGTGCCAGCAGTTATAGGTTGGCAGCCTCTAACTATGGCTACACCTTC. Translation gives CASSYRLAASNYGYTF.

The gene calls are TRBV29-1 and TRBJ1-2; D remains ambiguous. CDR3 size: 14 residues. V was shortened by 3 bases and J by 5 bases, with 16 bases between the two germline ends. Germline V gene data show CDR1 as SQVTM and CDR2 as ANQGSEA. The CDR3 here is CSVESAEYNYGYTF. CDR3 coding DNA: TGCAGCGTTGAGTCGGCAGAATACAATTATGGCTACACCTTC.

The gene calls are TRBV5-4 and TRBJ2-2, with D possibly being TRBD1 (6 bases). The germline CDR1 and CDR2 sequences are SGHNT and YYREEE (reference sequence). Trimming removed 4 bases at V and 1 base at J, with 11 bases between. The CDR3 has 15 residues. CDR3 nucleotide sequence: TGTGCCAGCAGCCCGGAGGACAGGAACACCGGGGAGCTGTTTTTT. Translation: CASSPEDRNTGELFF. The whole variable domain, filled in from reference TRBV5-4 and TRBJ2-2, reads ETGVTQSPTHLIKTRGQQVTLRCSSQSGHNTVSWYQQALGQGPQFIFQYYREEENGRGNFPPRFSGLQFPNYSSELNVNALELDDSALYLCASSPEDRNTGELFFGEGSRLTVL.

V gene TRBV7-9 combines with J gene TRBJ2-7; TRBD1 aligns across 9 bases. Germline-derived CDR1 and CDR2 are SEHNR and FQNEAQ (reference sequence). This CDR3 has 13 amino acids. The ends lost 8 bases at V and 7 bases at J; junction bases unmatched: 9. The CDR3: CASGTGKVREQYF. DNA of the CDR3: TGTGCCAGCGGGACAGGGAAGGTTCGGGAGCAGTACTTC.

The V call is TRBV30, the J call TRBJ2-1; possibly TRBD1 for D (5 bases). The germline V gene has CDR1 GTSNPN and CDR2 SVGIG (reference sequence). The CDR3 length is 14 residues. The V end was cut by 0 bases, the J end by 3 bases, with 9 bases between. The CDR3 region is CAWSVAGFYNEQFF. In DNA form, the CDR3 reads TGTGCCTGGAGTGTCGCAGGGTTCTACAATGAGCAGTTCTTC.

The rearrangement uses TRBV25-1 and TRBJ2-3; D not resolved. The V end was cut by 4 bases, the J end by 5 bases, with 10 bases between. This CDR3 spans 13 amino acids. The germline V gene encodes CDR1 MGHDK and CDR2 SYGVNS. For the CDR3, the DNA is TGTGCCAGCAGTGGGGTCTACGGAGATACGCAGTATTTT. It translates to CASSGVYGDTQYF.

The chain recombines TRBV7-6 with TRBJ2-7, with no clear D. This CDR3 region has 16 residues. The V gene lost 5 bases and the J gene lost 1 base, with 18 bases spanning the gap. Germline V lookup: CDR1 SGHVS, CDR2 FNYEAQ. This chain's CDR3 is CASSTQNDGLSYEQYF. In nucleotides, the CDR3 is TGTGCCAGCAGCACCCAAAACGACGGTTTATCCTACGAGCAGTACTTC.

This chain uses TRBV29-1 with TRBJ2-7; TRBD1 is a possible D gene (6 bases). Germline V CDR1 and CDR2: SQVTM, ANQGSEA. V was shortened by 2 bases and J by 5 bases, with 7 bases between the two germline ends. This CDR3 has 11 amino acids. The CDR3 nucleotides are TGCAGCGTTGAACAGGGGCACGAGCAGTACTTC. Encoded protein: CSVEQGHEQYF.

The chain couples TRBV12-3 or TRBV12-4 to TRBJ2-7; possible D gene TRBD2, 6 bases. The CDR3 extends over 13 amino acids. Trimming cost V 3 bases and J 2 bases, with 8 bases left between them. CDR3 residues: CASSFGGTYEQYF. The CDR3 DNA follows: TGTGCCAGCAGTTTCGGAGGGACCTACGAGCAGTACTTC.

With respect to this clone: A read error may account for a junction end that differs from germline. The chain is built from TRBV7-7 and TRBJ2-1; D might be TRBD2 (6 bases). Germline CDR1 and CDR2: SSHAT and FNYEAQ (reference sequence). The CDR3 is made up of 16 amino acids. In DNA, the CDR3 is TGTGCTAGCAGCTTACACCCGGGAGACTCCTACAATGAGCAGTTCTTC. This translates into CASSLHPGDSYNEQFF.

V usage is TRBV19 and J usage is TRBJ2-3; 9 bases line up with TRBD1. Germline-derived CDR1 and CDR2 are LNHDA and SQIVND (reference sequence). This CDR3 spans 19 amino acids. V dropped 4 bases and J dropped 3; count of bases not matched to a gene: 17. CDR3 residues: CASSTPSGTGRRRTDTQYF. DNA of the CDR3: TGTGCCAGTAGTACGCCCTCCGGGACAGGGCGGAGGAGAACAGATACGCAGTATTTT. The full variable domain, completed using reference TRBV19 and TRBJ2-3, is DGGITQSPKYLFRKEGQNVTLSCEQNLNHDAMYWYRQDPGQGLRLIYYSQIVNDFQKGDIAEGYSVSREKKESFPLTVTSAQKNPTAFYLCASSTPSGTGRRRTDTQYFGPGTRLTVL.

The chain has TRBV2 and TRBJ1-1, with TRBD1 matching over 11 bases. Germline V gene data show CDR1 as SNHLY and CDR2 as FYNNEI. V dropped 5 bases and J dropped 4; count of bases not matched to a gene: 6. The CDR3 spans 15 residues. The CDR3 protein is CASSTGTGGSTEAFF. The CDR3 DNA reads as TGTGCCAGCAGTACCGGGACAGGGGGAAGCACTGAAGCTTTCTTT.